These 18 T cell receptor beta chains were all obtained from the same sample, sequenced in a study of Graves' ophthalmopathy and Graves' hyperthyroidism. Investigators amplified TCR beta CDR3 regions from RNA transcripts. First-round RT-PCR employed HTBI primers, with a second-round multiplex PCR after it. TCRdb reprocessed the multiplex PCR reads via MiXCR and lists one record per CDR3 protein. The data contain roughly 220,000 distinct CDR3 sequences, 45% to 55% of them singletons. Sequenced sample: peripheral blood. These receptors were collected from an adult man with Graves' ophthalmopathy.

There are a few counts of this clonotype. The CDR3 DNA sequence: TGTGCCAGCAGCCACCGGGACACCCTGAACACTGAAGCTTTCTTT. It codes for CASSHRDTLNTEAFF. The V gene is TRBV7-9, the J gene TRBJ1-1, with a possible D match to TRBD1 (6 bases). This CDR3 spans 15 amino acids. V lost 5 bases and J 0 bases, leaving 13 bases between the germline ends. Germline loops: CDR1 SEHNR, CDR2 FQNEAQ (reference sequence).

This clonotype has a handful of counts. The chain carries TRBV20-1 and TRBJ1-2; 7 bases match TRBD1. This CDR3 has 17 residues. Germline lookup yields CDR1 DFQATT and CDR2 SNEGSKA (reference sequence). With V trimmed by 5 bases and J by 2 bases, 17 bases remained unmatched. CDR3 amino acids: CSALLLTYGQENYGYTF. CDR3 nucleotides: TGCAGTGCTCTGCTTCTCACTTACGGACAGGAGAACTATGGCTACACCTTC.

The V call is TRBV6-1, the J call TRBJ1-5, with TRBD1 matching over 8 bases. V lost 7 bases, J lost 2 bases, and 10 bases stayed unmatched. The germline V gene encodes CDR1 MNHNS and CDR2 SASEGT. The CDR3 totals 16 residues. The CDR3: CASTLETGVGNQPQHF. Written as DNA, the CDR3 is TGTGCCAGCACTCTCGAGACAGGGGTCGGCAATCAGCCCCAGCATTTT.

V and J are TRBV7-3 and TRBJ2-7, with 7 bases identical to TRBD1. The CDR3 sequence is 15 residues long. In germline, CDR1 is SGHTA, CDR2 FQGTGA. J gave up 2 bases and V 3 bases, and 7 bases lay outside the gene matches. For the CDR3, the DNA is TGTGCCAGCAGCTTGGCCCGGACAGGCACCTACGAGCAGTACTTC. This gives the protein CASSLARTGTYEQYF.

The rearrangement links TRBV29-1 to TRBJ1-1; TRBD1 is a possible D gene (6 bases). Trimming stripped 7 bases from V and 1 base from J, with 13 bases between. The CDR3 is 13 residues long. Per germline, CDR1 SQVTM and CDR2 ANQGSEA. Here the CDR3 reads CSGEGHPNTEAFF. The CDR3 nucleotides read TGCAGCGGTGAGGGACACCCGAACACTGAAGCTTTCTTT.

This chain connects TRBV7-9 to TRBJ1-6; D remains unclear. CDR1 and CDR2 (germline): SEHNR, FQNEAQ (reference sequence). The CDR3 loop spans 13 amino acids. The V end lost 4 bases, the J end lost 3 bases, and 4 bases lay between the germline ends. The CDR3, as DNA: TGTGCCAGCAGCTCAGACTATAATTCACCCCTCCACTTT. Encoded protein: CASSSDYNSPLHF.

This clonotype was seen ten or more times. V and J are TRBV25-1 and TRBJ1-6; D uncertain. The germline V gene encodes CDR1 MGHDK and CDR2 SYGVNS. Trimming removed 6 bases from V and 8 bases from J, with 8 bases in between. This CDR3 is 12 amino acids long. DNA of the CDR3: TGTGCCAGCAGGACGGGCTATTCACCCCTCCACTTT. It encodes CASRTGYSPLHF.

The sample holds many counts of this clonotype. V usage is TRBV2 and J usage is TRBJ1-2; unclear D gene. V lost 9 bases to trimming and J lost 0 bases, with 11 bases between them. CDR3 size: 13 residues. Germline lookup yields CDR1 SNHLY and CDR2 FYNNEI. DNA of the CDR3: TGTGCCAGTTCGAGAGTAACTAACTATGGCTACACCTTC. It translates to CASSRVTNYGYTF.

This clonotype was counted at least ten times. This chain connects TRBV24-1 to TRBJ1-2; the match to TRBD1 covers 7 bases. Germline V lookup: CDR1 KGHDR, CDR2 SFDVKD. J lost 6 bases, V lost 5 bases, and 5 bases had no gene match. The CDR3 loop spans 13 amino acids. The CDR3: CATSGGQEHGYTF. DNA for the CDR3: TGTGCCACCAGTGGTGGACAGGAACATGGCTACACCTTC.

In regard to this clonotype: Germline is not matched at one junction end, which may reflect a read error. This rearrangement joins TRBV6-1 to TRBJ1-6, with no clear D. The CDR3 contains 14 residues. Germline CDR1 and CDR2: MNHNS and SASEGT. The CDR3 protein is CASSSPLTNSPPHF. CDR3 DNA sequence: TGTGCCAGCAGTTCACCCCTCACGAATTCACCCCCCCACTTT.

The chain combines TRBV25-1 with TRBJ1-2; 7 nucleotides line up with TRBD1. Germline values: CDR1 MGHDK, CDR2 SYGVNS. This CDR3 has 15 residues. The V gene end was trimmed by 3 bases and the J gene end by 0 bases; junction bases not matched to a gene: 4. The CDR3 is CASSDSGTANYGYTF. In DNA, the CDR3 is TGTGCCAGCAGTGATTCGGGGACAGCTAACTATGGCTACACCTTC.

Turning to this clonotype: Compared with germline, one end of the junction differs, possibly owing to a read error. This chain uses TRBV15 with TRBJ2-5, with D possibly TRBD1 on 6 matching bases. The J call may be incorrect, as the DNA end agrees better with TRBJ2-7. Per the germline V gene, CDR1 is LNHNV and CDR2 is YYDKDF (reference sequence). CDR3 length: 13 amino acids. CDR3 coding DNA: TGTGCCGCCAGCAGCAGGGGATCCTACGAGCAGTACTTC. It is translated as CAASSRGSYEQYF.

The chain employs TRBV28 and TRBJ1-3; D not resolved. The CDR3 is 16 amino acids. From germline, CDR1 is MDHEN and CDR2 SYDVKM. Trimming took off 7 bases at V and 0 bases at J, with 16 bases between the two ends. CDR3 amino acids: CASKPGSPSSGNTIYF. The DNA of the CDR3 is TGTGCCAGCAAACCAGGCAGTCCATCCTCTGGAAACACCATATATTTT.

This clonotype has just a few counts. The CDR3 reads CATSVGLYQETQYF. CDR3 DNA: TGTGCCACCAGTGTTGGGTTGTACCAAGAGACCCAGTACTTC. V gene TRBV24-1 combines with J gene TRBJ2-5; D uncertain. Per germline, CDR1 KGHDR and CDR2 SFDVKD. Trimming left V 5 bases short and J 0 bases short, with 9 bases between. The CDR3 is made up of 14 amino acids.

V is TRBV11-2 and J is TRBJ2-2; D unclear. Between the trimmed V and J ends, which lost 4 bases and 5 bases, there was a span of 8 bases. The CDR3 has 13 residues. Germline values: CDR1 SGHAT, CDR2 FQNNGV. The CDR3 reads CASSSGWTGELFF. Written as DNA, the CDR3 is TGTGCCAGCAGCTCGGGTTGGACCGGGGAGCTGTTTTTT.

Many counts were recorded for this clonotype. The chain links TRBV12-3 or TRBV12-4 to TRBJ1-6, with D possibly TRBD1 on 6 matching bases. CDR3 length equals 15 residues. V was cut by 4 bases and J by 3 bases, with 10 bases left in between. The CDR3 sequence is CASSSRDNYNSPLHF. For the CDR3, the DNA is TGTGCCAGCAGTTCCCGGGACAACTATAATTCACCCCTCCACTTT.

J is TRBJ2-5 and V is TRBV10-2; D possibly matches TRBD1 or TRBD2 (5 bases each). The germline gives CDR1 WSHSY, CDR2 SAAADI. The CDR3 has 14 amino acids. Trimming left V 6 bases short and J 5 bases short, with 16 bases between. CDR3 residues: CASSQEGTRETQYF. The DNA for the CDR3 is TGCGCCAGCAGCCAAGAGGGGACGAGGGAGACCCAGTACTTC.

The chain uses TRBV27 and TRBJ2-7; D remains ambiguous. This CDR3 comprises 15 residues. The ends were cut back, 3 bases at V and 2 bases at J, with 14 bases in the middle. The germline V gene has CDR1 MNHEY and CDR2 SMNVEV (reference sequence). CDR3 amino acids: CASSLGLGSPYEQYF. Written as DNA, the CDR3 is TGTGCCAGCAGTTTGGGGTTGGGCTCTCCCTACGAGCAGTACTTC.